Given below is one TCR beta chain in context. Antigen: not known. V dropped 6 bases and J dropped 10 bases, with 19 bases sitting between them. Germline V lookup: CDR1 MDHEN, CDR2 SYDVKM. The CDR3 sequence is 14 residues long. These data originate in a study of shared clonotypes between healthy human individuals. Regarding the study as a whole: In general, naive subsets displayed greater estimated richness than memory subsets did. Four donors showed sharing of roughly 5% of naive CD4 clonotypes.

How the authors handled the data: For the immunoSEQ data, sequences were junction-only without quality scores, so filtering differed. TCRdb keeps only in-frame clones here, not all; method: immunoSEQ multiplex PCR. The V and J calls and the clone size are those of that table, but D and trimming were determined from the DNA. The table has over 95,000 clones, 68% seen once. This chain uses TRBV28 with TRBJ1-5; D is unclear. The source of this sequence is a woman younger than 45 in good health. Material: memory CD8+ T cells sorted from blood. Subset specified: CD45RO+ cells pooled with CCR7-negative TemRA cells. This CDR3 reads CASSPKATRNPQHF. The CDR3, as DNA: TGTGCCAGCAGCCCGAAGGCTACCCGGAACCCCCAGCATTTT.